These T cell receptor beta chains were read from a single sample in a study of monozygotic twins with cystic fibrosis. Libraries were prepared by immunoSEQ multiplex PCR; TCRdb keeps only in-frame clonotypes and omits some of them. This sample yields tens of thousands of clones, of which 90% to 97% are seen a single time; about 0.17% belongs to the top ten. Input material: blood. The source of these receptors is a girl aged 2 to 9 with cystic fibrosis. The CDR3 runs from the conserved cysteine through the conserved F or W. D genes are given only for firm matches. A row's size may be missing; if present it is once, few, many or a size class.

v_call	d_call	j_call	clone_size	cdr3_aa	cdr3_nt
TRBV6-6	NA	TRBJ2-5	NA	CASSYVRSVGETQYF	TGTGCCAGCAGTTACGTCAGGTCGGTAGGAGAGACCCAGTACTTC
TRBV29-1	NA	TRBJ2-1	NA	CSVVEGQGAYNEQFF	TGCAGCGTTGTAGAGGGTCAGGGCGCCTACAATGAGCAGTTCTTC
TRBV11-2	NA	TRBJ2-7	NA	CASSLAGGQRSSYEQYF	TGTGCCAGCAGCTTAGCAGGTGGGCAGCGTAGCTCCTACGAGCAGTACTTC
TRBV6-5	NA	TRBJ2-5	NA	CASNRGPAFPQYF	TGTGCCAGCAATAGGGGACCCGCCTTCCCCCAGTACTTC
TRBV19	NA	TRBJ1-1	NA	CASSSILGGSNTEAFF	TGTGCCAGTAGTAGCATCTTGGGAGGGTCGAACACTGAAGCTTTCTTT
TRBV6-5	NA	TRBJ1-4	NA	CASSYEGGEKLFF	TGTGCCAGCAGTTACGAGGGGGGTGAAAAACTGTTTTTT
TRBV5-1	NA	TRBJ2-1	NA	CASSRRLAGFDNEQFF	TGCGCCAGCAGCCGGCGGCTAGCTGGGTTTGACAATGAGCAGTTCTTC
TRBV2	NA	TRBJ2-7	NA	CASSEAPRYEQYF	TGTGCCAGCAGTGAAGCCCCCCGGTACGAGCAGTACTTC
TRBV7-9	TRBD2	TRBJ2-3	NA	CASSPQLAPDTQYF	TGTGCCAGCAGCCCTCAACTAGCGCCAGATACGCAGTATTTT
TRBV7-9	NA	TRBJ1-5	NA	CASSLAGSNQPQHF	TGTGCCAGCAGCTTAGCAGGAAGCAATCAGCCCCAGCATTTT
TRBV28	NA	TRBJ1-5	NA	CASSYGSPIPLSNQPQHF	TGTGCCAGCAGTTACGGGTCCCCTATACCCCTTAGCAATCAGCCCCAGCATTTT
TRBV5-1	TRBD1	TRBJ1-2	NA	CASSSDRAYGYTF	TGCGCCAGCAGCTCGGACAGGGCGTATGGCTACACCTTC
TRBV28	TRBD1	TRBJ2-7	NA	CASSFNRGLGEQYF	TGTGCCAGCAGTTTCAATAGGGGGCTTGGCGAGCAGTACTTC
TRBV27	NA	TRBJ1-5	NA	CASSLSLFLDQPQHF	TGTGCCAGCAGTTTATCTTTATTTCTGGATCAGCCCCAGCATTTT
TRBV27	TRBD2	TRBJ2-1	NA	CASTSLREGRNEQFF	TGTGCCAGCACCAGCCTCCGGGAGGGCCGAAATGAGCAGTTCTTC
TRBV30	NA	TRBJ1-2	NA	CAWRNYGYTF	TGTGCCTGGAGGAACTATGGCTACACCTTC
TRBV4-1	NA	TRBJ1-1	NA	CASSQDRRDYTEAFF	TGCGCCAGCAGCCAAGATCGGAGGGATTACACTGAAGCTTTCTTT
TRBV7-2	NA	TRBJ2-3	once	CASSLRSSEATDTQYF	TGTGCCAGCAGCCTTAGGTCTAGCGAGGCCACAGATACGCAGTATTTT
TRBV10-1	TRBD1	TRBJ2-3	NA	CASSIGQGTDTQYF	TGCGCCAGCAGCATAGGACAGGGCACAGATACGCAGTATTTT
TRBV29-1	NA	TRBJ1-1	NA	CSVVPGNTEAFF	TGCAGCGTTGTTCCGGGTAACACTGAAGCTTTCTTT
TRBV19	NA	TRBJ1-1	NA	CASSIVVGTEAFF	TGTGCCAGTAGTATAGTAGTAGGGACTGAAGCTTTCTTT
TRBV5-6	NA	TRBJ2-5	NA	CASSPRWSETQYF	TGTGCCAGCAGCCCCAGGTGGTCCGAGACCCAGTACTTC
TRBV5-1	NA	TRBJ1-3	NA	CASSSDPSSGNTIYF	TGCGCCAGCAGCTCGGACCCCAGCTCTGGAAACACCATATATTTT
TRBV29-1	TRBD1	TRBJ2-7	NA	CSVGRDRAYEQYF	TGCAGCGTGGGCCGGGACAGGGCCTACGAGCAGTACTTC
TRBV7-3	NA	TRBJ1-1	NA	CASSLTYGGVAFF	TGTGCCAGCAGCTTAACGTACGGAGGGGTTGCTTTCTTT
TRBV27	NA	TRBJ2-3	NA	CASFGMTLGQYF	TGTGCCAGCTTCGGGATGACGTTAGGGCAGTATTTT